Below, 18 T cell receptor beta chains from the same sample are listed, as sequenced in a study of blood T cell repertoires in COVID-19. Some clones are missing from TCRdb's copy, which holds only in-frame ones; the method was immunoSEQ multiplex PCR. The sample yields approximately 340,000 clones, around 80% seen once. The source material was peripheral blood. Receptor source: a man aged 25 to 45 with active or convalescent COVID-19.

This clone is a singleton in its sample. The genes are TRBV7-3 and TRBJ2-3; TRBD1 is a possible D gene (6 bases). Germline V gene sequence: CDR1 SGHTA, CDR2 FQGTGA. CDR3 size: 16 residues. V gave up 1 base and J gave up 0 bases, with 11 bases separating them. CDR3 nucleotide sequence: TGTGCCAGCAGCTTAAACCCAGGGGCTAGCACAGATACGCAGTATTTT. This codes for CASSLNPGASTDTQYF.

This clone was detected once. V gene TRBV5-1 combines with J gene TRBJ2-5, with a possible D match to TRBD1 (5 bases). With 3 bases removed from V and 2 bases from J, the gap between germline ends came to 14 bases. The length of the CDR3 is 15 residues. Germline CDR1 is SGHRS and CDR2 is YFSETQ. In nucleotides, the CDR3 is TGCGCCAGCAGCTCCGGTGACAGAGCTCAAGAGACCCAGTACTTC. Its protein product is CASSSGDRAQETQYF.

This clone is a singleton in its sample. The chain couples TRBV6-5 to TRBJ2-1; D is unclear. Germline-derived CDR1 and CDR2 are MNHEY and SVGAGI. The CDR3 covers 13 residues. V was cut by 0 bases and J by 9 bases, with 9 bases left in between. The CDR3 loop is CASSYSLSTEQFF. DNA of the CDR3: TGTGCCAGCAGTTACTCCCTTAGCACTGAGCAGTTCTTC.

The V and J genes are TRBV5-4 and TRBJ1-6; unclear D gene. Trimming removed 1 base from V and 4 bases from J, with 6 bases in between. This CDR3 has 14 amino acids. Germline V lookup: CDR1 SGHNT, CDR2 YYREEE (reference sequence). Here the CDR3 reads CASSLLEYNSPLHF. The CDR3 nucleotides read TGTGCCAGCAGCTTGTTGGAGTATAATTCACCCCTCCACTTT.

This clone was observed a few times. The chain uses TRBV3-1 (or the pseudogene TRBV3-2) and TRBJ1-1; 8 bases line up with TRBD1. Germline V gives CDR1 LGHDT, CDR2 YNNKEL (reference sequence). The CDR3 length is 14 residues. J lost 8 bases, V lost 1 base, and 6 bases had no gene match. The CDR3 DNA reads TGTGCCAGCAGCCAAGTGGGGACAGGAGGCGAAGCTTTCTTT. Protein: CASSQVGTGGEAFF.

The DNA for the CDR3 is TGTGCCAGCACCGGGACAGCCACGCAGTATTTT. It yields the protein CASTGTATQYF. V and J are TRBV2 and TRBJ2-3, with 7 bases fitting TRBD1. Germline V gene lookup returns CDR1 SNHLY and CDR2 FYNNEI. V lost 7 bases to trimming and J lost 9 bases; unmatched junction nucleotides: 4. The CDR3 has 11 residues.

Points on this clone: This CDR3 is also generated by other DNA sequences in the sample. V usage is TRBV28 and J usage is TRBJ1-1, with D hard to call. The germline V and J ends were trimmed by 6 bases and 1 base, with 3 bases remaining between them. The germline CDR1 and CDR2 sequences are MDHEN and SYDVKM. CDR3 size: 11 residues. Here the CDR3 reads CASRANTEAFF. In nucleotides, the CDR3 is TGTGCCAGCAGAGCGAACACTGAAGCTTTCTTT.

V is TRBV4-2 and J is TRBJ2-1; 8 nucleotides line up with TRBD1. This CDR3 is 17 amino acids long. J was trimmed by 9 bases and V by 2 bases; bases with no gene match: 15. Germline V lookup: CDR1 LGHNA, CDR2 YNFKEQ. CDR3 in amino acids: CASSQLPRDRSLTEQFF. The CDR3 DNA sequence: TGTGCCAGCAGCCAACTTCCACGGGACAGGTCGTTGACTGAGCAGTTCTTC.

Note on this clone: Other DNA sequences within the sample encode an identical CDR3. The V and J genes are TRBV28 and TRBJ1-6, with D tentatively TRBD1 (6 bases). CDR3 length equals 14 residues. The V gene lost 3 bases and the J gene lost 10 bases, with 13 bases spanning the gap. Germline loops: CDR1 MDHEN, CDR2 SYDVKM. The CDR3 coding sequence is TGTGCCAGCAGTTTGGGGGGGCTCGGGTCACCCCTCCACTTT. Encoded protein: CASSLGGLGSPLHF.

The V call is TRBV7-9, the J call TRBJ2-6; 7 nucleotides line up with TRBD2. V trimming: 3 bases; J trimming: 4 bases; junction bases outside the gene matches: 12. Germline V lookup: CDR1 SEHNR, CDR2 FQNEAQ (reference sequence). This CDR3 is built from 18 residues. The CDR3 reads CASSFTTGGLTGANVLTF. CDR3 DNA sequence: TGTGCCAGCAGCTTCACCACGGGGGGTCTTACCGGGGCCAACGTCCTGACTTTC. The full variable domain, completed using reference TRBV7-9 and TRBJ2-6, is DTGVSQNPRHKITKRGQNVTFRCDPISEHNRLYWYRQTLGQGPEFLTYFQNEAQLEKSRLLSDRFSAERPKGSFSTLEIQRTEQGDSAMYLCASSFTTGGLTGANVLTFGAGSRLTVL.

The rearrangement links TRBV11-3 to TRBJ1-1; D remains ambiguous. The CDR3 sequence is 11 residues long. The V end was cut by 7 bases, the J end by 4 bases, with 7 bases between. CDR1 SGHNT and CDR2 YENEEA come from the germline V gene. The CDR3 spells CASTTGTEAFF. CDR3 in DNA: TGTGCCAGCACCACGGGCACTGAAGCTTTCTTT.

This chain uses TRBV7-3 with TRBJ2-7, with 9 bases fitting TRBD2. Germline assignment: CDR1 SGHTA and CDR2 FQGTGA. The CDR3 contains 14 residues. The trim removed 1 base at V and 6 bases at J, leaving 4 bases unmatched. The CDR3 DNA is TGTGCCAGCAGCTTAAGCGGGGGGGCAGGCGAGCAGTACTTC. Protein product: CASSLSGGAGEQYF.

The rearrangement links TRBV4-2 to TRBJ1-1, with 7 positions matching TRBD1. The length of the CDR3 is 16 residues. Germline V gene lookup returns CDR1 LGHNA and CDR2 YNFKEQ. V dropped 5 bases and J dropped 1; count of bases not matched to a gene: 10. CDR3 coding DNA: TGTGCCAGCAGCTTTGGGACCCAGGGGGGGAACACTGAAGCTTTCTTT. This encodes CASSFGTQGGNTEAFF.

This rearrangement joins TRBV28 to TRBJ2-3; 7 bases are a match to TRBD2. V shed 7 bases, J shed 3 bases, and the junction held 13 bases outside the gene matches. The V gene's germline CDR1 is MDHEN and CDR2 SYDVKM. This CDR3 spans 16 amino acids. CDR3 sequence reads: CASTSPMGGSTDTQYF. The CDR3 DNA reads as TGTGCCAGCACTAGCCCGATGGGGGGGTCTACAGATACGCAGTATTTT.

This chain links TRBV7-9 with TRBJ2-7, with 9 bases that match TRBD1. Germline V gene data show CDR1 as SEHNR and CDR2 as FQNEAQ (reference sequence). The CDR3 is 11 amino acids. V was pared by 10 bases and J by 4 bases, with 2 bases of the junction left unmatched. The CDR3 nucleotides read TGTGCCATACAGGGGGCGTACGAGCAGTACTTC. Encoded protein: CAIQGAYEQYF.

The chain joins TRBV3-1 (or the pseudogene TRBV3-2) to TRBJ1-2; 10 nucleotides line up with TRBD1. This CDR3 is 15 amino acids long. Germline loops: CDR1 LGHDT, CDR2 YNNKEL (reference sequence). Unmatched junction bases numbered 9, after V lost 5 bases and J lost 6 bases. CDR3 protein: CASSVRDRGSHGYTF. The CDR3 DNA reads as TGTGCCAGCAGCGTCCGGGACAGGGGATCGCATGGCTACACCTTC.

The V call is TRBV7-2, the J call TRBJ1-1, with a tentative D call TRBD1 (5 bases). Germline V gene lookup returns CDR1 SGHTA and CDR2 FQGNSA. This CDR3 region has 15 residues. V lost 0 bases to trimming and J lost 4 bases, with 12 bases between them. In DNA form, the CDR3 reads TGTGCCAGCAGCTTAGCTCCGGGGGGAGGCACTGAAGCTTTCTTT. This codes for CASSLAPGGGTEAFF.

This clone was observed a handful of times. This rearrangement joins TRBV4-2 to TRBJ1-2, with D possibly TRBD1 on 6 matching bases. V was cut by 4 bases and J by 7 bases, with 19 bases left in between. This CDR3 has 15 amino acids. CDR1 and CDR2 (germline): LGHNA, YNFKEQ. CDR3 region: CASSPAGGGFGGYTF. The CDR3 DNA follows: TGTGCCAGCAGCCCCGCGGGGGGCGGCTTCGGTGGCTACACCTTC.